Sequencing of this TCR beta chain was carried out in a study of cytomegalovirus exposure and HLA in healthy donors. About the study: An early data release held 79 million or so unique TCRs from HLA-typed donors. Findings and limits, study-wide: Presence/absence analyses supposed approximately even sequencing depth among donors.

A remark on this clone: Its matching antigen is unknown.

Both 60 Vbeta primers and 13 Jbeta primers went into the PCR. The protocol was immunoSEQ multiplex PCR, while the TCRdb copy is restricted to in-frame clones and leaves out a portion. The table lists more than 95,000 clones, around 82% of them singletons. V was cut by 6 bases and J by 8 bases, with 16 bases left in between. This CDR3 spans 13 amino acids. CDR1 SGHTA and CDR2 FQGNSA come from the germline V gene. The gene calls are TRBV7-2 and TRBJ1-2; a weak D match, TRBD1 (6 bases). The TCR originated in a man aged 40-55 years in good health and CMV-seronegative. Sequencing was performed on PBMCs. The CDR3 is CASRLGGAIGYTF. CDR3 coding DNA: TGTGCCAGCAGACTAGGGGGGGCGATCGGCTACACCTTC.